The TCR beta chain described here comes from a study of cytomegalovirus exposure and HLA in healthy donors. This PCR relied on a set of 60 Vbeta primers and 13 Jbeta primers. Sequencing used immunoSEQ multiplex PCR; TCRdb keeps in-frame clones, though not all of them. Seen here are 130,000 or so clones, about four fifths observed once, and the top ten hold roughly 9.3%. The length of the CDR3 is 14 residues. The junction had 10 bases not matched to a gene; V was cut back by 5 bases and J by 8 bases. Germline CDR1 SGHTA, CDR2 FQGNSA. V gene TRBV7-2 combines with J gene TRBJ1-2, with 8 bases aligning to TRBD1. What was sequenced was PBMCs. This sequence was found in a woman between 50 and 59 years old in good health and CMV-seropositive. CDR3 loop: CASSPRTGLRGYTF. The CDR3 bases are TGTGCCAGCAGCCCCCGGACAGGGCTGAGGGGCTACACCTTC.